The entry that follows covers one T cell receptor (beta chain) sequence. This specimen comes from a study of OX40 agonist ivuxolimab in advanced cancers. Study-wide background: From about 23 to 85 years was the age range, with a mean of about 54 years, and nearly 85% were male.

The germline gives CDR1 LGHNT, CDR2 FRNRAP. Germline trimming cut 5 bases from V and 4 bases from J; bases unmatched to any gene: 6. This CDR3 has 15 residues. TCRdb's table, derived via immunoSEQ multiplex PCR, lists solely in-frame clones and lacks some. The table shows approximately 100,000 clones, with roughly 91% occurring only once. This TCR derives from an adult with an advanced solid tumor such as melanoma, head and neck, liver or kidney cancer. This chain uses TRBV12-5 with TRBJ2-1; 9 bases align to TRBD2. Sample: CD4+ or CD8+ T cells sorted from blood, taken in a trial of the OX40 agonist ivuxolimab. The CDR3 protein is CASGMTSGTYNEQFF. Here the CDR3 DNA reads TGTGCTAGTGGTATGACTAGCGGCACTTACAATGAGCAGTTCTTC.